This T cell receptor beta chain was recovered during a study of shared clonotypes between healthy human individuals. Study background: Aged 18 to 49, the donors were two women and a few men. Every donor yielded three CD4 naive, three CD4 memory, two CD8 naive and one CD8 memory plate.

V was cut by 6 bases and J by 3 bases, with 6 bases left in between. CDR1 and CDR2 (germline): SGHRS, YFSETQ. This CDR3 is built from 12 residues. This table comes from immunoSEQ multiplex PCR, and its TCRdb copy is limited to in-frame clones, with some not included. The sample includes around 1 million clones, roughly 72% of them seen just once. The sequencing input was memory CD4+ T cells sorted from blood. The sample's subset: CD45RA-negative fraction. This TCR derives from a man younger than 35 in good health. The V and J genes are TRBV5-1 and TRBJ2-2; a weak D match, TRBD2 (5 bases). The CDR3 DNA reads TGCGCCAGCACCGGGGACACCGGGGAGCTGTTTTTT. This encodes CASTGDTGELFF.